This TCR beta chain was sequenced during a study of control samples from healthy donors and cancer patients. Assay used: immunoSEQ multiplex PCR; TCRdb lists only in-frame clones, some missing. The record lists fewer than 200,000 clones, of which the ten most abundant hold about 2.2%. V shed 5 bases and J shed 4 bases, with 11 bases lying between them. This CDR3 region has 13 residues. Per the germline V gene, CDR1 is LNHDA and CDR2 is SQIVND (reference sequence). The sample comprised blood. The sequence was collected from a woman in her 30s in good health. The chain joins TRBV19 to TRBJ1-2; D is undetermined. The DNA for the CDR3 is TGTGCCAGTAGTGAGGCGGGTAGCTATGGCTACACCTTC. It is translated as CASSEAGSYGYTF.